One and the same sample provided the 14 T cell receptor beta chains below, sequenced in a study of blood T cell repertoires in COVID-19. Sequenced by immunoSEQ multiplex PCR; TCRdb stores in-frame clones only, minus some. The sample lists around 620,000 clones, 85% to 90% occurring once. Sequenced sample: peripheral blood. The receptors shown here come from a woman aged 18-29 years with acute or convalescent COVID-19.

CDR3 protein: CASSTYRERIYGYTF. CDR3 nucleotides: TGTGCCAGCAGCACTTACAGGGAGAGAATCTATGGCTACACCTTC. The chain couples TRBV5-4 to TRBJ1-2; D is perhaps TRBD1 (6 bases). CDR1 is SGHNT, CDR2 YYREEE, per germline (reference sequence). The CDR3 is 15 amino acids. V gave up 4 bases and J gave up 4 bases, with 17 bases separating them.

This clone was seen only once. The chain links TRBV5-1 to TRBJ1-2; weak D call: TRBD1 (5 bases). Trimming pared 4 bases from V and 2 bases from J, leaving 12 bases between. Germline V gene sequence: CDR1 SGHRS, CDR2 YFSETQ. CDR3 size: 14 residues. The CDR3 DNA reads as TGCGCCAGCAGCCCGGCGGGGACCAACTATGGCTACACCTTC. Encoded protein: CASSPAGTNYGYTF.

This sequence joins TRBV24-1 and TRBJ1-2; TRBD1 matches 11 bases. The J segment lost 4 bases and the V segment lost 3 bases, leaving 6 bases of the junction unmatched. Germline CDR1 and CDR2: KGHDR and SFDVKD. The CDR3 has 16 residues. In nucleotides, the CDR3 is TGTGCCACCAGTGATACCGGGACAGGGGGGGTCTATGGCTACACCTTC. It translates to CATSDTGTGGVYGYTF.

The CDR3 is CASSARSGQPVYGYTF. In DNA form, the CDR3 reads TGTGCCAGCAGCGCCCGTTCGGGACAGCCCGTCTATGGCTACACCTTC. This chain links TRBV9 with TRBJ1-2; 7 positions agree with TRBD1. V shed 3 bases, J shed 4 bases, and the junction held 12 bases outside the gene matches. The CDR3 has 16 residues. Germline CDR1 SGDLS, CDR2 YYNGEE.

The chain is built from TRBV25-1 and TRBJ2-7; a weak D match, TRBD1 (6 bases). CDR3 length: 14 amino acids. CDR1 is MGHDK, CDR2 SYGVNS, per germline. V was cut by 6 bases and J by 5 bases, with 17 bases left in between. CDR3 loop: CASSRLQGTHEQYF. CDR3 sequence (DNA): TGTGCCAGCAGCCGGCTACAGGGTACGCACGAGCAGTACTTC.

This chain connects TRBV7-2 to TRBJ1-1; possibly TRBD1 for D (5 bases). The CDR3 runs 14 residues. The V end lost 2 bases, the J end lost 5 bases, and 12 bases lay between the germline ends. From germline, CDR1 is SGHTA and CDR2 FQGNSA. The CDR3 coding sequence is TGTGCCAGCAGCTTATTCTGGGGGGGGACTGAAGCTTTCTTT. Translating it yields CASSLFWGGTEAFF.

The chain uses TRBV7-8 and TRBJ1-2; D might be TRBD1 (6 bases). Germline-derived CDR1 and CDR2 are SGHVS and FQNEAQ. Trimming cost V 2 bases and J 7 bases, with 11 bases left between them. The CDR3 runs to 13 residues. The CDR3 bases are TGTGCCAGCAGCTTATCAGGGGCTTCTGGCTACACCTTC. Translated, it gives CASSLSGASGYTF.

The chain carries TRBV4-3 and TRBJ1-6, with D perhaps TRBD1 (5 bases). Germline V lookup: CDR1 LGHNA, CDR2 YSLEER. V was pared by 0 bases and J by 8 bases, with 14 bases between. The CDR3 has 16 amino acids. The CDR3 DNA reads TGCGCCAGCAGCCAAGATTTTCAGGGTGGGGATTCACCCCTCCACTTT. Protein sequence: CASSQDFQGGDSPLHF.

The chain links TRBV5-6 to TRBJ1-1; a weak D match, TRBD1 (5 bases). V lost 4 bases, J lost 3 bases, and 16 bases lay in between. This CDR3 comprises 15 residues. Germline-derived CDR1 and CDR2 are SGHDT and YYEEEE. The CDR3 DNA is TGTGCCAGCAGCCCCGATGGGTGGGGGGACACTGAAGCTTTCTTT. Its protein product is CASSPDGWGDTEAFF.

V gene TRBV4-3 combines with J gene TRBJ2-7, with TRBD1 matching 7 bases. The CDR3 covers 15 residues. Per the germline V gene, CDR1 is LGHNA and CDR2 is YSLEER. V lost 3 bases to trimming and J lost 5 bases; unmatched junction nucleotides: 10. CDR3 DNA sequence: TGCGCCAGCAGCCAGGAAGAAGGGGGCGCCAACGAGCAGTACTTC. Translated, it gives CASSQEEGGANEQYF.

The chain uses TRBV7-6 and TRBJ2-5, with D possibly matching TRBD2 (5 bases). The CDR3 extends over 15 amino acids. From germline, CDR1 is SGHVS and CDR2 FNYEAQ. Between the trimmed V and J ends, which lost 4 bases and 5 bases, there was a span of 17 bases. The DNA for the CDR3 is TGTGCCAGCAGCTCCACCGGGGATCCCGGGGAGACCCAGTACTTC. Translating it yields CASSSTGDPGETQYF.

V usage is TRBV18 and J usage is TRBJ1-2; TRBD1 might be the D (6 bases). Trimming stripped 5 bases from V and 6 bases from J, with 10 bases between. There are 12 residues in the CDR3. Germline V gene sequence: CDR1 KGHSH, CDR2 LQKENI. CDR3 in amino acids: CASSSGQNGYTF. CDR3 nucleotide sequence: TGTGCCAGCTCATCCGGACAGAATGGCTACACCTTC.

The chain carries TRBV12-5 and TRBJ1-1, with TRBD1 as a possible D gene (5 bases). CDR1 and CDR2 from the germline V gene are LGHNT and FRNRAP. The length of the CDR3 is 18 residues. Trimming left V 3 bases short and J 3 bases short, with 23 bases between. The CDR3 loop reads CASGFLLPGLKGDTEAFF. CDR3 DNA: TGTGCTAGTGGTTTTCTCCTACCGGGACTCAAAGGGGACACTGAAGCTTTCTTT.

The rearrangement uses TRBV6-6 and TRBJ1-6; no reliable D call. Germline lookup yields CDR1 MNHNY and CDR2 SVGAGI (reference sequence). The CDR3 loop spans 15 amino acids. Trimming took off 7 bases at V and 3 bases at J, with 13 bases between the two ends. The CDR3 here is CASTSGGFYNSPLHF. For the CDR3, the DNA is TGTGCCAGCACCTCCGGCGGGTTCTATAATTCACCCCTCCACTTT.